These 15 T cell receptor beta chains share one sample of origin, sequenced in a study of shared clonotypes between healthy human individuals. CD45RO-negative, CCR7-selected cells formed the naive CD8 fraction, which excluded terminally differentiated effector memory CD45RA+ cells. Generated by immunoSEQ multiplex PCR, the TCRdb table keeps only in-frame clones and is missing some. The sample has approximately 1.9 million clones; 80% to 95% are singletons. Sequenced: naive CD8+ T cells from PBMCs. These receptors were obtained from a young man in good health. Some clones in this sample may be carry-over from other donors' samples.

Points on this clone: This sample includes further DNA sequences coding for the same CDR3. The genes are TRBV27 and TRBJ2-5; D gene uncertain. Germline CDR1 is MNHEY and CDR2 is SMNVEV (reference sequence). This CDR3 spans 14 amino acids. Trimming left V 2 bases short and J 2 bases short, with 9 bases between. The CDR3: CASSLSSRQETQYF. As DNA, the CDR3 is TGTGCCAGCAGTTTAAGCAGCAGGCAAGAGACCCAGTACTTC.

V usage is TRBV2 and J usage is TRBJ2-7; 12 bases agree with TRBD2. CDR1 and CDR2 (germline): SNHLY, FYNNEI. V shed 7 bases and J 5 bases; nucleotides not matched to a gene: 9. The length of the CDR3 is 15 residues. CDR3 sequence reads: CASIPGLAGQDEQYF. The CDR3 nucleotides read TGTGCCAGCATTCCCGGACTAGCGGGACAGGACGAGCAGTACTTC. Variable domain in full (rest from reference TRBV2 and TRBJ2-7): EPEVTQTPSHQVTQMGQEVILRCVPISNHLYFYWYRQILGQKVEFLVSFYNNEISEKSEIFDDQFSVERPDGSNFTLKIRSTKLEDSAMYFCASIPGLAGQDEQYFGPGTRLTVT.

The rearrangement joins TRBV4-3 to TRBJ2-7; 7 nucleotides line up with TRBD1. The CDR3 extends over 15 amino acids. Per germline, CDR1 LGHNA and CDR2 YSLEER. Trimming cost V 1 base and J 5 bases; bases outside gene matches: 8. CDR3 nucleotide sequence: TGCGCCAGCAGCCAAGGTAGTGTCGGGACAGACGAGCAGTACTTC. Its translation: CASSQGSVGTDEQYF.

The chain has TRBV27 and TRBJ1-5; D ambiguous. There are 13 residues in the CDR3. V shed 6 bases and J shed 7 bases, with 13 bases lying between them. Germline V gene sequence: CDR1 MNHEY, CDR2 SMNVEV (reference sequence). The CDR3 loop reads CASSDGPNQPQHF. The CDR3 bases are TGTGCCAGCAGCGACGGGCCAAACCAGCCCCAGCATTTT.

This clone was recorded once. The chain has TRBV6-1 and TRBJ2-1, with TRBD2 matching 14 bases. CDR1 MNHNS and CDR2 SASEGT come from the germline V gene. V was clipped by 6 bases and J by 7 bases; unmatched bases: 5. The CDR3 is 15 residues long. CDR3 region: CASRGTSGRGNEQFF. The CDR3 DNA reads as TGTGCCAGCAGGGGGACTAGCGGGAGAGGGAATGAGCAGTTCTTC.

The J gene is TRBJ2-7, the V gene TRBV7-2; 9 bases align to TRBD1. J lost 4 bases, V lost 4 bases, and 5 bases had no gene match. CDR1 is SGHTA and CDR2 is FQGNSA in the germline V gene. The CDR3 length is 14 residues. The CDR3 nucleotides are TGTGCCAGCAGCTCGGCGGGACAGGGTTACGAGCAGTACTTC. Translation gives CASSSAGQGYEQYF.

In regard to this clone: This specimen includes other DNA sequences encoding the same CDR3. The chain carries TRBV19 and TRBJ2-7; tentative D call: TRBD2 (6 bases). Germline-derived CDR1 and CDR2 are LNHDA and SQIVND (reference sequence). The CDR3 is 13 amino acids. Deletions cut 3 bases from V and 1 base from J, with 7 bases between. The CDR3 spells CASSIGSSYEQYF. The CDR3 bases are TGTGCCAGTAGTATCGGGAGTTCCTACGAGCAGTACTTC.

The chain has TRBV4-1 and TRBJ2-7, with a weak D call TRBD1 (5 bases). The CDR3 is 14 residues long. The V gene lost 4 bases and the J gene lost 4 bases, with 14 bases spanning the gap. Germline V lookup: CDR1 MGHRA, CDR2 YSYEKL. The CDR3 region is CASSPRSPGYEQYF. CDR3 in DNA: TGCGCCAGCAGCCCCCGATCCCCAGGGTACGAGCAGTACTTC.

The CDR3, as DNA: TGTGCCAGCTGTTACTCCTACAATGAGCAGTTCTTC. Translated: CASCYSYNEQFF. The chain has TRBV28 and TRBJ2-1; no firm D call. The CDR3 is made up of 12 amino acids. Germline CDR1 MDHEN, CDR2 SYDVKM. V gave up 8 bases and J gave up 0 bases, with 5 bases separating them.

This clone was counted a single time. V is TRBV5-6 and J is TRBJ2-7; TRBD2 is a possible D gene (5 bases). Per the germline V gene, CDR1 is SGHDT and CDR2 is YYEEEE. CDR3 length equals 12 residues. The V end lost 4 bases, the J end lost 5 bases, and 10 bases lay between the germline ends. DNA for the CDR3: TGTGCCAGCAGCAGAGGGCTCCACGAGCAGTACTTC. Encoded protein: CASSRGLHEQYF.

The chain is built from TRBV7-9 and TRBJ2-1, with no clear D. The V and J ends lost 5 bases and 2 bases respectively, with 10 bases between them. The CDR3 totals 14 residues. Germline V gene data show CDR1 as SEHNR and CDR2 as FQNEAQ (reference sequence). The CDR3 reads CASSPPGPYNEQFF. The DNA of the CDR3 is TGTGCCAGCAGCCCGCCGGGTCCCTACAATGAGCAGTTCTTC.

In regard to this clone: Different DNA sequences within this sample yield the same CDR3. The rearrangement joins TRBV9 to TRBJ2-1; D unclear. The germline V gene encodes CDR1 SGDLS and CDR2 YYNGEE. Trimming pared 2 bases from V and 4 bases from J, leaving 16 bases between. This CDR3 comprises 16 residues. This chain's CDR3 is CASSVGGLAAYNEQFF. For the CDR3, the DNA is TGTGCCAGCAGCGTGGGTGGATTGGCGGCATACAATGAGCAGTTCTTC.

The chain employs TRBV6-6 and TRBJ2-7; 7 positions agree with TRBD2. This CDR3 contains 11 residues. Germline V gene data show CDR1 as MNHNY and CDR2 as SVGAGI (reference sequence). After removal of 2 bases from V and 9 bases from J, the junction contained 1 base not matched to a gene. CDR3: CASSYGGVQYF. CDR3 coding DNA: TGTGCCAGCAGTTACGGGGGGGTGCAGTACTTC.

This clone has a handful of counts. The chain is built from TRBV7-9 and TRBJ1-1; D is uncertain. The CDR3 is 13 amino acids. Germline CDR1 reads SEHNR; CDR2 reads FQNEAQ (reference sequence). V lost 4 bases, J lost 3 bases, and 9 bases lay in between. In DNA, the CDR3 is TGTGCCAGCAGCTCAGGACGGGACACTGAAGCTTTCTTT. Translating it yields CASSSGRDTEAFF.

This clone appeared a single time. The chain has TRBV2 and TRBJ2-1; 13 nucleotides line up with TRBD2. The V segment lost 6 bases and the J segment 10 bases; nucleotides outside the gene matches: 6. Germline CDR1 and CDR2: SNHLY and FYNNEI. The CDR3 runs 14 residues. CDR3 sequence reads: CASRGTSGDPEQFF. The CDR3 DNA is TGTGCCAGCAGGGGGACTAGCGGGGACCCCGAGCAGTTCTTC.